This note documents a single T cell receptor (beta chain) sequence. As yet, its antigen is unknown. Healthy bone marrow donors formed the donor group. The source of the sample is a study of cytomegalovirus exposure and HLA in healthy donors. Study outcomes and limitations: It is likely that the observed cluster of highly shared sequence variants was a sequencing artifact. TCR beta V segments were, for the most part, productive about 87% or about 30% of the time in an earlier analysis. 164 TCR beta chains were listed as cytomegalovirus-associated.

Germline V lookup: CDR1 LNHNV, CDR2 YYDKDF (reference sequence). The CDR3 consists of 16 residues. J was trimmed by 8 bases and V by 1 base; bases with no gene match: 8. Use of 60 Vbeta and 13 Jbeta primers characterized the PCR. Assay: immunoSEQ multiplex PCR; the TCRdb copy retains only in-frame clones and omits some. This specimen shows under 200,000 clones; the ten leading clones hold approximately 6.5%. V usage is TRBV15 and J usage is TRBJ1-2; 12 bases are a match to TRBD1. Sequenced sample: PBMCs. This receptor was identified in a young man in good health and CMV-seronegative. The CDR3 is CATSRGGTGGSGGYTF. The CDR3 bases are TGTGCCACCAGCAGAGGAGGGACAGGGGGCTCGGGGGGCTACACCTTC.